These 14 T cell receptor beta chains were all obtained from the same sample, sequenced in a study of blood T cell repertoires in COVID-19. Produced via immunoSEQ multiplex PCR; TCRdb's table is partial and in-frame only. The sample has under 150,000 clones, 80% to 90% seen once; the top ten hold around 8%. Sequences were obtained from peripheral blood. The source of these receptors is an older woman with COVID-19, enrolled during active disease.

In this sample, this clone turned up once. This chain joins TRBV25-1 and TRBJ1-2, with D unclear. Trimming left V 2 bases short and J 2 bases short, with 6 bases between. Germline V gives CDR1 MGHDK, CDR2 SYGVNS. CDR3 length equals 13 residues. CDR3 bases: TGTGCCAGCAGTGAACCGGTAAACTATGGCTACACCTTC. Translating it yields CASSEPVNYGYTF.

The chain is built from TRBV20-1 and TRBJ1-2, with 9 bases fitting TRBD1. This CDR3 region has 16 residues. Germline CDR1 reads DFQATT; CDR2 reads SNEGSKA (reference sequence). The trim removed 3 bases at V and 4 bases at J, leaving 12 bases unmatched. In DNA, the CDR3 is TGCAGTGCTAGTCCTTTTTTGGGACAGGGTGGCTATGGCTACACCTTC. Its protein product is CSASPFLGQGGYGYTF.

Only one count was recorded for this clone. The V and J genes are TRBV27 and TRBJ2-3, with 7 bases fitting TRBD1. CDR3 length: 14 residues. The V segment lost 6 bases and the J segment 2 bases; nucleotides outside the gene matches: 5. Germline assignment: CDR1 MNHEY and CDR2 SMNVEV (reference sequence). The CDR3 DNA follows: TGTGCCAGCAGCCGCGACAGGGACACAGATACGCAGTATTTT. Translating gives CASSRDRDTDTQYF.

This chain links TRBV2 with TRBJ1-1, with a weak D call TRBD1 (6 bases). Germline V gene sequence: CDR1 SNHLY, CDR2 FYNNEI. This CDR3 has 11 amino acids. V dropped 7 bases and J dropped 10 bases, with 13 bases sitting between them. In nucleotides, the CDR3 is TGTGCCAGCACGGGGGGCCTGGGAGCTTTCTTT. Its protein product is CASTGGLGAFF.

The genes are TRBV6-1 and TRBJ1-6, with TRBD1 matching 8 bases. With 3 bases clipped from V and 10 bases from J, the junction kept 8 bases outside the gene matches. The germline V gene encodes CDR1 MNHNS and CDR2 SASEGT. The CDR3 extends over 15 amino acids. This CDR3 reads CASSDLDRGSSPLHF. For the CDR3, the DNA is TGTGCCAGCAGTGATTTAGACAGGGGAAGCTCACCCCTCCACTTT.

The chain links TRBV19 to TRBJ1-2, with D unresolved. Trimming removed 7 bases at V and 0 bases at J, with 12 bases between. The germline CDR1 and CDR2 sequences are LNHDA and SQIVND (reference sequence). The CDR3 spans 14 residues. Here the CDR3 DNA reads TGTGCCAGTACTCCGCGGGTGACTAACTATGGCTACACCTTC. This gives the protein CASTPRVTNYGYTF.

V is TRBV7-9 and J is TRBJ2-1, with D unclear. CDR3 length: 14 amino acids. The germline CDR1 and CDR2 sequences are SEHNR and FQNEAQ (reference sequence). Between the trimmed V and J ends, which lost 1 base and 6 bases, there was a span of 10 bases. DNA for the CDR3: TGTGCCAGCAGCTTAGTAGCCCCCGGCAATGAGCAGTTCTTC. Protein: CASSLVAPGNEQFF. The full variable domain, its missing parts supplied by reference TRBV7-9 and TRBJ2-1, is DTGVSQNPRHKITKRGQNVTFRCDPISEHNRLYWYRQTLGQGPEFLTYFQNEAQLEKSRLLSDRFSAERPKGSFSTLEIQRTEQGDSAMYLCASSLVAPGNEQFFGPGTRLTVL.

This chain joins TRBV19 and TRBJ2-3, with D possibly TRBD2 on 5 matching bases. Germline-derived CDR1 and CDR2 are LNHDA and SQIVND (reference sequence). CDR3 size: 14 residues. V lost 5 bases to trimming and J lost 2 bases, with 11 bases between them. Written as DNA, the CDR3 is TGTGCCAGTAGTGCCACCGGGAACACAGATACGCAGTATTTT. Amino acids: CASSATGNTDTQYF.

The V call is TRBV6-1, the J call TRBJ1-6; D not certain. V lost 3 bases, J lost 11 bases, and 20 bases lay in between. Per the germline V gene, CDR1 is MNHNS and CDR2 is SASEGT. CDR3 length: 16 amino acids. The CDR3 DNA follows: TGTGCCAGCAGTGATAATGCCAGCCGGCGGGAGACACCCCTCCACTTT. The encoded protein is CASSDNASRRETPLHF.

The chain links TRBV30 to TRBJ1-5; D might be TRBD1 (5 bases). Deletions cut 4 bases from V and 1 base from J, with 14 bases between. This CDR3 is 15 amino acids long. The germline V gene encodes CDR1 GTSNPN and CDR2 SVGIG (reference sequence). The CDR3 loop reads CAWIQGQASNQPQHF. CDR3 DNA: TGTGCCTGGATTCAGGGTCAGGCAAGCAATCAGCCCCAGCATTTT.

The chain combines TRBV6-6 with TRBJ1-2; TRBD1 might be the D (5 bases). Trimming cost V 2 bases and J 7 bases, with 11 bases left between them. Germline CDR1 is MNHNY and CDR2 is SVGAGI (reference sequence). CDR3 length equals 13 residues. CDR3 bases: TGTGCCAGCAGTTACGGGCAGGGAGGTGGCTACACCTTC. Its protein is CASSYGQGGGYTF.

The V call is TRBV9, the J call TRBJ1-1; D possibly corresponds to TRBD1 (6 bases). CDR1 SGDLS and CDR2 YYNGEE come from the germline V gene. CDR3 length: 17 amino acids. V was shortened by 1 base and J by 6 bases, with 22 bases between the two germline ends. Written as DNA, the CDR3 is TGTGCCAGCAGCGTAACCCCCTCGGACAGTAGCTTGGCTGAAGCTTTCTTT. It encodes CASSVTPSDSSLAEAFF.

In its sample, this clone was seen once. Here the CDR3 reads CASTQRDGLNTEAFF. The CDR3, as DNA: TGTGCCAGCACCCAGCGGGACGGTTTGAACACTGAAGCTTTCTTT. The gene calls are TRBV6-5 and TRBJ1-1, with D possibly being TRBD1 (5 bases). Germline V gives CDR1 MNHEY, CDR2 SVGAGI. Trimming removed 7 bases at V and 0 bases at J, with 15 bases between. This CDR3 spans 15 amino acids.

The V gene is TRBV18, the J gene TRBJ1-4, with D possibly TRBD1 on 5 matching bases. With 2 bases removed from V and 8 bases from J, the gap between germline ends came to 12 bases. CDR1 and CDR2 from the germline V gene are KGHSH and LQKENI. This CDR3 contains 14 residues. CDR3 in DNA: TGTGCCAGCTCACCAGGGGCGAGATACGAAAAACTGTTTTTT. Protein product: CASSPGARYEKLFF.